The 18 T cell receptor beta chains presented below share a single source sample, sequenced in a study of human T cells and chemical hapten exposure. TCRdb called the RACE reads again in MiXCR, with one record for every CDR3 protein. Among tens of thousands of distinct CDR3 sequences, roughly 12% were seen once, and the ten largest hold under 7.5%. The time point is: pre-sensitization, week 0. As for treatment: therapeutic diphenylcyclopropenone sensitization with weekly scalp DPC. The source was whole blood, collected in connection with sensitization to the hapten diphenylcyclopropenone (DPC). These receptor sequences come from a woman younger than 45 with alopecia areata. Some clones in this sample may be carry-over from other donors' samples.

This clonotype was detected once. Compared with germline, one end of the junction differs, possibly owing to a read error. The chain couples TRBV29-1 to TRBJ2-3, with 7 bases aligning to TRBD1. Germline loops: CDR1 SQVTM, CDR2 ANQGSEA. The CDR3 sequence is 13 residues long. The CDR3 DNA is TGCAGCGTGGAGAGTCCCGGGACAGATACGCGGTATTTT. This gives the protein CSVESPGTDTRYF.

This clonotype was seen at least ten times. The J gene is TRBJ1-6, the V gene TRBV5-1; TRBD1 is a possible D gene (5 bases). Germline V gives CDR1 SGHRS, CDR2 YFSETQ. The CDR3 contains 16 residues. Trimming removed 0 bases from V and 8 bases from J, with 15 bases in between. The CDR3 region is CASSLASGRADSPLHF. CDR3 in DNA: TGCGCCAGCAGCTTGGCTTCGGGGCGAGCCGATTCACCCCTCCACTTT.

This clonotype was observed a handful of times. The CDR3 region is CAWGVADTQYF. In DNA, the CDR3 is TGTGCCTGGGGGGTCGCAGATACGCAGTATTTT. The rearrangement links TRBV30 to TRBJ2-3, with no clear D. V shed 5 bases and J shed 4 bases, with 7 bases lying between them. CDR3 length equals 11 residues. Germline lookup yields CDR1 GTSNPN and CDR2 SVGIG (reference sequence).

This clonotype was seen ten or more times. The chain combines TRBV4-3 with TRBJ1-4; TRBD1 might be the D (5 bases). This CDR3 is built from 17 residues. Trimming pared 0 bases from V and 0 bases from J, leaving 11 bases between. CDR1 is LGHNA and CDR2 is YSLEER in the germline V gene. The CDR3 DNA reads as TGCGCCAGCAGCCAAGAACATGGGGCCTCAACTAATGAAAAACTGTTTTTT. Translating gives CASSQEHGASTNEKLFF.

In this sample, this clonotype turned up a few times. V is TRBV11-1 and J is TRBJ2-3, with unresolved D. From germline, CDR1 is SGHAT and CDR2 FQDESV (reference sequence). The CDR3 is 14 residues long. V lost 4 bases, J lost 5 bases, and 13 bases lay in between. The CDR3 region has the DNA TGTGCCAGCAGCTCCCGGGCTAATGGAGATACGCAGTATTTT. Amino acid sequence: CASSSRANGDTQYF.

Judged by abundance, this clonotype is medium-sized. The chain links TRBV6-2 or TRBV6-3 to TRBJ2-1; D is unresolved. Trimming pared 0 bases from V and 6 bases from J, leaving 6 bases between. This CDR3 comprises 13 residues. The germline V gene encodes CDR1 MNHEY and CDR2 SVGEGT. CDR3 region: CASSYSHFNEQFF. For the CDR3, the DNA is TGTGCCAGCAGTTACTCGCATTTCAATGAGCAGTTCTTC.

This clonotype came up a few times. This rearrangement joins TRBV5-1 to TRBJ2-2; D gene ambiguous. The CDR3 runs 15 residues. The V and J ends lost 1 base and 2 bases respectively, with 9 bases between them. In germline, CDR1 is SGHRS, CDR2 YFSETQ. The DNA of the CDR3 is TGCGCCAGCAGCTTGTCTCTGGGTAACACCGGGGAGCTGTTTTTT. This translates into CASSLSLGNTGELFF.

J is TRBJ2-1 and V is TRBV19; D call uncertain. The germline gives CDR1 LNHDA, CDR2 SQIVND (reference sequence). This CDR3 spans 15 amino acids. The V and J ends lost 7 bases and 4 bases respectively, with 17 bases between them. The CDR3 coding sequence is TGTGCCAGTACCACCCTGGGTAATCGATACAATGAGCAGTTCTTC. Residues: CASTTLGNRYNEQFF.

The chain couples TRBV27 to TRBJ1-1; maybe TRBD1 (5 bases). This CDR3 spans 15 amino acids. The V end was cut by 6 bases, the J end by 10 bases, with 24 bases between. The germline CDR1 and CDR2 sequences are MNHEY and SMNVEV (reference sequence). The CDR3 reads CASSPWGEGGWRAFF. CDR3 nucleotide sequence: TGTGCCAGCAGCCCCTGGGGGGAGGGAGGATGGAGAGCTTTCTTT.

This clonotype showed up just a few times. This sequence joins TRBV18 and TRBJ1-2, with 8 positions matching TRBD1. V lost 6 bases to trimming and J lost 8 bases; unmatched junction nucleotides: 5. CDR1 is KGHSH, CDR2 LQKENI, per germline. The CDR3 consists of 12 residues. The CDR3 nucleotides are TGTGCCAGCTCGGACAGGGTTGTGGGCTACACCTTC. Translated, it gives CASSDRVVGYTF.

The rearrangement uses TRBV9 and TRBJ1-1; D may be TRBD1 (6 bases). Trimming took 3 bases from V and 8 from J, leaving 11 bases between them. The germline CDR1 and CDR2 sequences are SGDLS and YYNGEE. The CDR3 is 12 residues long. The CDR3 region is CASSAQGREAFF. The CDR3 DNA follows: TGTGCCAGCAGCGCACAGGGAAGGGAAGCTTTCTTT. The whole variable domain, filled in from reference TRBV9 and TRBJ1-1, reads DSGVTQTPKHLITATGQRVTLRCSPRSGDLSVYWYQQSLDQGLQFLIQYYNGEERAKGNILERFSAQQFPDLHSELNLSSLELGDSALYFCASSAQGREAFFGQGTRLTVV.

By proportion, this clonotype is medium-sized (0.01 to 0.1%). The chain carries TRBV28 and TRBJ2-7; D remains ambiguous. This CDR3 region has 11 residues. The germline V gene encodes CDR1 MDHEN and CDR2 SYDVKM. V was cut by 6 bases and J by 3 bases, with 6 bases left in between. The CDR3 DNA reads TGTGCCAGCAGCGAGAACTACGAGCAGTACTTC. Encoded protein: CASSENYEQYF.

This clonotype has ten or more counts. The rearrangement joins TRBV7-2 to TRBJ2-4; D possibly corresponds to TRBD2 (6 bases). Looked up from germline, CDR1 is SGHTA and CDR2 is FQGNSA. This CDR3 contains 13 residues. Trimming removed 6 bases from V and 10 bases from J, with 16 bases in between. In DNA form, the CDR3 reads TGTGCCAGCAGTACTAGCCCTGCCACTATTCAGTACTTC. Its protein is CASSTSPATIQYF. Complete variable domain (other parts from reference TRBV7-2 and TRBJ2-4): GAGVSQSPSNKVTEKGKDVELRCDPISGHTALYWYRQSLGQGLEFLIYFQGNSAPDKSGLPSDRFSAERTGGSVSTLTIQRTQQEDSAVYLCASSTSPATIQYFGAGTRLSVL.

This clonotype was observed many times. The CDR3 reads CASSLRTSGYEQYF. CDR3 DNA: TGTGCCAGCAGCCTTCGGACTAGCGGCTACGAGCAGTACTTC. The rearrangement joins TRBV3-1 to TRBJ2-7, with 10 bases fitting TRBD2. The CDR3 has 14 residues. J gave up 3 bases and V 4 bases, and 3 bases lay outside the gene matches. Germline CDR1 and CDR2: LGHDT and YNNKEL (reference sequence).

This clonotype appeared a single time. The V and J genes are TRBV12-5 and TRBJ2-1; D unclear. This CDR3 spans 11 amino acids. V was shortened by 4 bases and J by 8 bases, with 6 bases between the two germline ends. CDR1 and CDR2 from the germline V gene are LGHNT and FRNRAP. CDR3 bases: TGTGCTAGTGGTTACTTGGATGAGCAGTTCTTC. This translates into CASGYLDEQFF.

This clonotype came up a few times. The chain combines TRBV18 with TRBJ2-7; the D gene is possibly TRBD2 (5 bases). CDR1 and CDR2 from the germline V gene are KGHSH and LQKENI. This CDR3 has 16 amino acids. The germline V and J ends were trimmed by 3 bases and 2 bases, with 17 bases remaining between them. The CDR3 sequence: CASSPASGTATYEQYF. Here the CDR3 DNA reads TGTGCCAGCTCACCTGCCAGCGGAACGGCGACCTACGAGCAGTACTTC.

This clonotype came up many times. The chain links TRBV7-9 to TRBJ2-3, with 9 bases matching TRBD2. The CDR3 is 17 residues long. The V gene's germline CDR1 is SEHNR and CDR2 FQNEAQ (reference sequence). V trimming: 7 bases; J trimming: 2 bases; junction bases outside the gene matches: 13. CDR3 protein: CASTNPGQGLATDTQYF. In DNA, the CDR3 is TGTGCCAGCACCAACCCGGGGCAGGGACTAGCCACAGATACGCAGTATTTT.

This clonotype was seen repeatedly, ten times or more. The chain recombines TRBV20-1 with TRBJ2-3, with no clear D. Germline loops: CDR1 DFQATT, CDR2 SNEGSKA (reference sequence). V gave up 2 bases and J gave up 4 bases, with 13 bases separating them. This CDR3 has 14 amino acids. The CDR3 coding sequence is TGCAGTGCTAGACAAGGCCCAATGGCAGATACGCAGTATTTT. This encodes CSARQGPMADTQYF.